The T cell receptor beta chain under discussion was sequenced for a study of T cells in Graves' hyperthyroidism and ophthalmopathy. This clonotype was seen many times. Antigen specificity is unknown. Amplification of TCR beta CDR3 regions used RNA as the template. Carried out on the TCR CDR3, a first-round RT-PCR used the HTBI primer set. TCRdb fed the multiplex PCR reads into MiXCR, producing one record per CDR3 protein. The sample has hundreds of thousands of distinct CDR3 sequences, roughly 14% seen once. General observations from the study: The model made its ophthalmopathy prediction, and onset followed a median approximately 7 months later. Blood also carried most thyroid clonotypes expanded above 0.001.

CDR3 length: 14 amino acids. CDR1 and CDR2 (germline): MNHEY, SVGEGT. V gave up 5 bases and J gave up 5 bases, with 15 bases separating them. This TCR was recovered from a woman between 40 and 55 years old with Graves' ophthalmopathy. The sample was blood. The chain employs TRBV6-2 or TRBV6-3 and TRBJ1-2, with D perhaps matching TRBD1 (5 bases). CDR3 sequence: CASSQTGGRYGYTF. For the CDR3, the DNA is TGTGCCAGCAGTCAGACGGGGGGACGGTATGGCTACACCTTC.